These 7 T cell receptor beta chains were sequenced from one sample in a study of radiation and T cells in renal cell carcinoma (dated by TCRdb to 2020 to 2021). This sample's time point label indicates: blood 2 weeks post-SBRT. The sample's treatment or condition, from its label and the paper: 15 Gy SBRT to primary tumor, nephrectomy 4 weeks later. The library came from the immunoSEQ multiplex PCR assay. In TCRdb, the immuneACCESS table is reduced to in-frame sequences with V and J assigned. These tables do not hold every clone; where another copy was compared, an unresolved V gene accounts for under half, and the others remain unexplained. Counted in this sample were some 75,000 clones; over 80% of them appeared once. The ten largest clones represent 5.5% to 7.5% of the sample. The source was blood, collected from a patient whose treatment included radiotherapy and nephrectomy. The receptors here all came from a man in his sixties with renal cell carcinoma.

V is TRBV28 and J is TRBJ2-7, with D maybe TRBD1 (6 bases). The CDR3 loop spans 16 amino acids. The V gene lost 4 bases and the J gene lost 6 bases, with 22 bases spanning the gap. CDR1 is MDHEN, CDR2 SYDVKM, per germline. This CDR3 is CASSYPGQVFLSEQYF. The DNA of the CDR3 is TGTGCCAGCAGTTACCCGGGACAAGTCTTCCTTTCCGAGCAGTACTTC.

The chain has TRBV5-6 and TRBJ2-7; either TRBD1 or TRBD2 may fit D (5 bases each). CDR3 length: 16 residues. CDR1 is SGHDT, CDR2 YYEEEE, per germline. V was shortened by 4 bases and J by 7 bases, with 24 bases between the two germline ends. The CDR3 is CASSGTLGASAREQYF. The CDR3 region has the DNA TGTGCCAGCAGCGGGACCCTCGGGGCTTCGGCTCGTGAGCAGTACTTC.

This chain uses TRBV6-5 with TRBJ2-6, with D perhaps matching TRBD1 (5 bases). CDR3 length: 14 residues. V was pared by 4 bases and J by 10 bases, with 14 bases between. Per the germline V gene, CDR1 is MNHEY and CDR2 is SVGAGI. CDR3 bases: TGTGCCAGCAGTTCCGACTCTAACAGGAACGTCCTGACTTTC. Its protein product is CASSSDSNRNVLTF.

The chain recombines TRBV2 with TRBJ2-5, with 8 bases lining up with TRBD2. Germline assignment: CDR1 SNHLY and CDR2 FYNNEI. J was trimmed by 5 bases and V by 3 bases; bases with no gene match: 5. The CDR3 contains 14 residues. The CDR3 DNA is TGTGCCAGCAGTGACCAGCGGGAGCCGGAGACCCAGTACTTC. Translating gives CASSDQREPETQYF.

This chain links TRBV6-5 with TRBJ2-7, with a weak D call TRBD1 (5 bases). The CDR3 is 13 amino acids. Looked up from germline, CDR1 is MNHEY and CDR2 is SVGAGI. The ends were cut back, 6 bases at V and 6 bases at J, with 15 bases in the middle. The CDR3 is CASRSGWLGEQYF. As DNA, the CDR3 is TGTGCCAGCAGATCAGGGTGGTTGGGCGAGCAGTACTTC.

The DNA for the CDR3 is TGCGCCAGCAGCCCGGGCCCCACAGATACGCAGTATTTT. Its protein product is CASSPGPTDTQYF. V gene TRBV5-1 combines with J gene TRBJ2-3, with unresolved D. With 4 bases removed from V and 2 bases from J, the gap between germline ends came to 8 bases. Germline V gives CDR1 SGHRS, CDR2 YFSETQ. The CDR3 runs to 13 residues.

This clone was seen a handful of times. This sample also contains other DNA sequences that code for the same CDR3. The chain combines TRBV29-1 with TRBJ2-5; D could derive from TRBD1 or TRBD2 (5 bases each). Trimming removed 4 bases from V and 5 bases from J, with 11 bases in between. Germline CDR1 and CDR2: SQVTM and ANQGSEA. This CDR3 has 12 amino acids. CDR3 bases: TGCAGCGTTGTTCGAGGGGTGGAGACCCAGTACTTC. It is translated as CSVVRGVETQYF.